This TCR beta chain was captured in a study of cytomegalovirus exposure and HLA in healthy donors. On the study more broadly: Of around 400 genotyped donors, 75% to 90% grouped in the Caucasian-associated ancestry cluster. Study conclusions and caveats: Per a prior analysis, the majority of TCR beta V segments were productive roughly 87% or roughly 30% of the time. Analysis performed later found under 20,000 TCR beta sequences associated with HLA alleles at 0.05 false discovery rate. In a later analysis, TCR association rates varied by HLA locus: DRB1 most, HLA-C fewest.

Germline V gene sequence: CDR1 SGHRS, CDR2 YFSETQ. This CDR3 comprises 14 residues. V lost 7 bases and J lost 5; bases outside the gene matches: 8. Primers: 60 Vbeta forward and 13 Jbeta reverse. The data were produced by immunoSEQ multiplex PCR, yet TCRdb's version contains in-frame clones alone and is incomplete. Of some 77,000 clones listed, 70% to 85% were seen once; the top ten hold roughly 2.5%. On this clone itself: As yet, its antigen is unknown.

Sequencing was carried out using PBMCs. The source of this sequence is a man aged 30-40 years in good health and CMV-seronegative. The rearrangement joins TRBV5-1 to TRBJ2-3; 9 bases fit TRBD2. CDR3 amino acids: CASDPSGTRDTQYF. The CDR3 bases are TGCGCCAGCGACCCTAGCGGGACTAGAGATACGCAGTATTTT.